These 30 T cell receptor beta chains originate from one sample sequenced in a study of response to subunit inactivated influenza vaccine. MiXCR, applied by TCRdb to the RT-PCR reads, yields one record per CDR3 protein. The sample yields over 800,000 distinct CDR3 sequences, about 20% seen once. Specimen: PBMCs from blood, collected roughly 5 days after vaccination. The origin of the receptors is a man aged 45 to 65 who received an inactivated influenza vaccine.

This chain's CDR3 is CASSTSYGLGGMGEKLFF. The CDR3 nucleotides read TGCGCCAGCAGCACCTCATACGGGCTGGGGGGAATGGGTGAAAAACTGTTTTTT. The rearrangement links TRBV4-3 to TRBJ1-4; weak D call: TRBD1 (5 bases). The CDR3 covers 18 residues. Germline CDR1 reads LGHNA; CDR2 reads YSLEER. The V gene lost 5 bases and the J gene lost 7 bases, with 26 bases spanning the gap.

CDR3 amino acids: CASSPRQGSNTGELFF. The CDR3, as DNA: TGTGCCAGCTCACCAAGACAGGGGAGCAACACCGGGGAGCTGTTTTTT. The rearrangement joins TRBV18 to TRBJ2-2; 8 bases align to TRBD1. J gave up 2 bases and V 2 bases, and 4 bases lay outside the gene matches. Germline values: CDR1 KGHSH, CDR2 LQKENI. The CDR3 spans 16 residues.

This clonotype was observed a handful of times. The rearrangement joins TRBV10-3 to TRBJ2-3; D is undetermined. Germline V gene lookup returns CDR1 ENHRY and CDR2 SYGVKD. Trimming removed 10 bases from V and 0 bases from J, with 11 bases in between. This CDR3 has 13 residues. As DNA, the CDR3 is TGTGCCACCCACCCCGGAAGCACAGATACGCAGTATTTT. Its protein is CATHPGSTDTQYF.

V and J are TRBV7-3 and TRBJ2-3; D possibly corresponds to TRBD2 (6 bases). The CDR3 extends over 18 amino acids. The V gene lost 4 bases and the J gene lost 4 bases, with 24 bases spanning the gap. Germline V gene sequence: CDR1 SGHTA, CDR2 FQGTGA. The CDR3 DNA is TGTGCCAGCAGCTCCCCTAACGGGAGTCCTGGGGGTTCAGATACGCAGTATTTT. It specifies CASSSPNGSPGGSDTQYF.

This clonotype was observed many times. V is TRBV24-1 and J is TRBJ2-1; perhaps TRBD2 as D (6 bases). This CDR3 contains 12 residues. Germline loops: CDR1 KGHDR, CDR2 SFDVKD. The DNA for the CDR3 is TGTTCCCTGGGACTGATAAACAATGAGCAGTTCTTC. Residues: CSLGLINNEQFF.

The chain joins TRBV7-2 to TRBJ2-7; D possibly corresponds to TRBD1 (5 bases). V was trimmed by 2 bases and J by 4 bases, leaving 21 bases between them. The CDR3 length is 17 residues. Germline loops: CDR1 SGHTA, CDR2 FQGNSA. The CDR3 protein is CASSLSVGARTAYEQYF. The CDR3 DNA is TGTGCCAGCAGCTTAAGCGTAGGGGCCAGGACGGCTTACGAGCAGTACTTC.

The J gene is TRBJ1-2, the V gene TRBV10-3, with D uncertain. V gave up 8 bases and J gave up 8 bases, with 15 bases separating them. There are 12 residues in the CDR3. Germline CDR1 and CDR2: ENHRY and SYGVKD. This CDR3 reads CAIYNGVGGYTF. In DNA, the CDR3 is TGTGCCATCTACAACGGGGTAGGCGGCTACACCTTC.

This clonotype was found a few times. The chain links TRBV5-1 to TRBJ2-1, with 12 bases identical to TRBD2. The CDR3 runs to 19 residues. J gave up 4 bases and V 2 bases, and 13 bases lay outside the gene matches. Looked up from germline, CDR1 is SGHRS and CDR2 is YFSETQ. The chain's CDR3 is CASSFLAGGPFMLYNEQFF. DNA for the CDR3: TGCGCCAGCAGCTTTCTAGCGGGAGGGCCCTTTATGTTGTACAATGAGCAGTTCTTC.

This clonotype was observed a few times. The chain uses TRBV20-1 and TRBJ2-1; TRBD2 matches at 9 bases. Germline CDR1 reads DFQATT; CDR2 reads SNEGSKA (reference sequence). The ends lost 6 bases at V and 9 bases at J; junction bases unmatched: 12. This CDR3 is 14 amino acids long. CDR3 bases: TGCAGTGCCAGGGGTGCGGGAGGGCCACTTGAGCAGTTCTTC. Translating gives CSARGAGGPLEQFF.

The rearrangement uses TRBV4-3 and TRBJ2-5; no firm D call. V shed 1 base and J shed 5 bases, with 14 bases lying between them. Germline V gene lookup returns CDR1 LGHNA and CDR2 YSLEER. The CDR3 runs 15 residues. CDR3 region: CASSQVTHEEETQYF. The CDR3 DNA follows: TGCGCCAGCAGCCAAGTGACCCACGAGGAGGAGACCCAGTACTTC.

This clonotype has only a few counts. J is TRBJ2-3 and V is TRBV7-6; perhaps TRBD1 as D (5 bases). There are 15 residues in the CDR3. Deletions cut 5 bases from V and 3 bases from J, with 15 bases between. Germline-derived CDR1 and CDR2 are SGHVS and FNYEAQ. Here the CDR3 DNA reads TGTGCCAGCAGCCCCGAGACAGTCGGAACAGATACGCAGTATTTT. Its protein product is CASSPETVGTDTQYF.

This chain joins TRBV12-3 or TRBV12-4 and TRBJ2-7; D perhaps matches TRBD2 (7 bases). Between the trimmed V and J ends, which lost 7 bases and 7 bases, there was a span of 14 bases. The CDR3 length is 12 residues. The CDR3 loop is CASMRGGQEQYF. The CDR3 DNA follows: TGTGCCAGCATGAGGGGGGGGCAGGAGCAGTACTTC.

In its sample, this clonotype was seen a few times. The chain links TRBV28 to TRBJ2-2; D may be TRBD1 (7 bases). The CDR3 is 14 amino acids. Germline CDR1 and CDR2: MDHEN and SYDVKM. Between the trimmed V and J ends, which lost 5 bases and 9 bases, there was a span of 16 bases. The CDR3 DNA sequence: TGTGCCAGCAGTCCAAACAGGGGAGGCCGGGAGCTGTTTTTT. Translation: CASSPNRGGRELFF.

This clonotype came up a few times. The chain links TRBV7-9 to TRBJ2-7; the D gene is possibly TRBD1 (5 bases). The CDR3 is made up of 14 amino acids. Germline V lookup: CDR1 SEHNR, CDR2 FQNEAQ (reference sequence). With 2 bases removed from V and 5 bases from J, the gap between germline ends came to 13 bases. The CDR3 loop is CASSLRGGGDEQYF. In DNA, the CDR3 is TGTGCCAGCAGCTTAAGGGGTGGTGGGGACGAGCAGTACTTC.

The chain is built from TRBV7-9 and TRBJ1-1; D is unresolved. The germline V and J ends were trimmed by 4 bases and 4 bases, with 10 bases remaining between them. CDR1 SEHNR and CDR2 FQNEAQ come from the germline V gene (reference sequence). The CDR3 length is 13 residues. CDR3 DNA sequence: TGTGCCAGCAGCTCATATCCGGGCACTGAAGCTTTCTTT. Translated, it gives CASSSYPGTEAFF.

This clonotype was found many times. The rearrangement links TRBV20-1 to TRBJ2-1; D is undetermined. Germline V lookup: CDR1 DFQATT, CDR2 SNEGSKA (reference sequence). V was shortened by 3 bases and J by 6 bases, with 15 bases between the two germline ends. This CDR3 is built from 14 residues. CDR3 nucleotides: TGCAGTGCTAGCCTCGGAGCTCAAAGCAATGAGCAGTTCTTC. This sequence encodes CSASLGAQSNEQFF.

This clonotype was observed a few times. J is TRBJ2-3 and V is TRBV9; D perhaps matches TRBD1 (5 bases). Trimming took 0 bases from V and 3 from J, leaving 14 bases between them. The CDR3 sequence is 16 residues long. Germline V gene sequence: CDR1 SGDLS, CDR2 YYNGEE. CDR3 bases: TGTGCCAGCAGCGTAGGGGTCAGGGTAGGAACAGATACGCAGTATTTT. Protein product: CASSVGVRVGTDTQYF.

The chain combines TRBV16 with TRBJ2-7; D not certain. V lost 2 bases and J lost 5, with 4 bases in between. CDR1 and CDR2 (germline): KGHSY, FQNENV. This CDR3 comprises 11 residues. This CDR3 reads CASSQTNEQYF. DNA for the CDR3: TGTGCCAGCAGCCAAACGAACGAGCAGTACTTC. The full variable domain, with the rest looked up from reference TRBV16 and TRBJ2-7, is GEEVAQTPKHLVRGEGQKAKLYCAPIKGHSYVFWYQQVLKNEFKFLISFQNENVFDETGMPKERFSAKCLPNSPCSLEIQATKLEDSAVYFCASSQTNEQYFGPGTRLTVT.

CDR3: CSATLIGQGYTDTQYF. CDR3 bases: TGCAGTGCTACACTAATCGGACAGGGTTACACAGATACGCAGTATTTT. The chain couples TRBV20-1 to TRBJ2-3, with TRBD1 matching over 8 bases. After removal of 4 bases from V and 2 bases from J, the junction contained 11 bases not matched to a gene. The CDR3 covers 16 residues. Germline lookup yields CDR1 DFQATT and CDR2 SNEGSKA (reference sequence).

The V and J genes are TRBV6-2 or TRBV6-3 and TRBJ2-1; D is perhaps TRBD1 or TRBD2 (5 bases each). Germline V lookup: CDR1 MNHEY, CDR2 SVGEGT. Trimming stripped 1 base from V and 2 bases from J, with 6 bases between. This CDR3 is 14 amino acids long. In nucleotides, the CDR3 is TGTGCCAGCAGTTACTGGGACGCCTACAATGAGCAGTTCTTC. Its translation is CASSYWDAYNEQFF.

The gene calls are TRBV6-1 and TRBJ2-1, with 10 nucleotides matching TRBD2. V trimming: 7 bases; J trimming: 6 bases; junction bases outside the gene matches: 6. Germline CDR1 is MNHNS and CDR2 is SASEGT. The CDR3 is 14 amino acids. In DNA form, the CDR3 reads TGTGCCAGCACGAGCGGGGGGGCCCCCAATGAGCAGTTCTTC. It codes for CASTSGGAPNEQFF.

The V gene is TRBV6-5, the J gene TRBJ2-6, with unresolved D. Trimming pared 2 bases from V and 0 bases from J, leaving 5 bases between. The CDR3 consists of 15 residues. Germline CDR1 is MNHEY and CDR2 is SVGAGI. The CDR3, as DNA: TGTGCCAGCAGTTACGGTTTCTCTGGGGCCAACGTCCTGACTTTC. It yields the protein CASSYGFSGANVLTF.

The genes are TRBV9 and TRBJ2-1; D call uncertain. Trimming took 3 bases from V and 8 from J, leaving 12 bases between them. Germline V gene lookup returns CDR1 SGDLS and CDR2 YYNGEE. The CDR3 runs to 13 residues. The CDR3 coding sequence is TGTGCCAGCAGCGCGACCGACTGGGATGAGCAGTTCTTC. Translated, it gives CASSATDWDEQFF.

This clonotype was detected only a few times. DNA of the CDR3: TGCGCCAGCAGCCTGGACAGGGATTTCCAAAGTCGGGTGGAGACCCAGTACTTC. Its protein is CASSLDRDFQSRVETQYF. The chain carries TRBV5-1 and TRBJ2-5; 8 positions match TRBD1. This CDR3 comprises 18 residues. The V gene end was trimmed by 4 bases and the J gene end by 5 bases; junction bases not matched to a gene: 19. Germline V gives CDR1 SGHRS, CDR2 YFSETQ.

The genes are TRBV20-1 and TRBJ2-1; TRBD2 matches 15 bases. The CDR3 runs 14 residues. Germline V gene data show CDR1 as DFQATT and CDR2 as SNEGSKA (reference sequence). V shed 7 bases and J 7 bases; nucleotides not matched to a gene: 5. The CDR3 region is CSGTSGRALNEQFF. In DNA form, the CDR3 reads TGCAGTGGGACTAGCGGGAGGGCCTTAAATGAGCAGTTCTTC.

This clonotype was found a few times. CDR3 protein: CASSQARLVREGANVLTF. The CDR3 bases are TGCGCCAGCAGCCAAGCGAGGCTCGTAAGGGAAGGGGCCAACGTCCTGACTTTC. The chain is built from TRBV4-1 and TRBJ2-6; D unresolved. Trimming took off 1 base at V and 4 bases at J, with 17 bases between the two ends. Germline V gives CDR1 MGHRA, CDR2 YSYEKL. The length of the CDR3 is 18 residues.

The J gene is TRBJ2-1, the V gene TRBV20-1; 8 positions match TRBD2. Germline CDR1 is DFQATT and CDR2 is SNEGSKA (reference sequence). The junction had 16 bases not matched to a gene; V was cut back by 5 bases and J by 10 bases. CDR3 length: 15 amino acids. CDR3 residues: CSAPPSRGGFSEQFF. Written as DNA, the CDR3 is TGCAGTGCTCCCCCGAGCCGGGGGGGGTTTTCGGAGCAGTTCTTC.

This clonotype showed up many times. The chain has TRBV12-3 or TRBV12-4 and TRBJ1-2; 8 bases align to TRBD1. V was clipped by 6 bases and J by 7 bases; unmatched bases: 4. This CDR3 comprises 12 residues. The CDR3 region is CASRTGVRGYTF. CDR3 in DNA: TGTGCCAGCAGGACAGGGGTCCGTGGCTACACCTTC.

The chain combines TRBV7-9 with TRBJ1-3; D perhaps matches TRBD1 (5 bases). The CDR3 has 15 residues. V gave up 1 base and J gave up 4 bases, with 11 bases separating them. In germline, CDR1 is SEHNR, CDR2 FQNEAQ (reference sequence). The CDR3 nucleotides are TGTGCCAGCAGCTTAGGGCCAGGGCGCGGAAACACCATATATTTT. As protein: CASSLGPGRGNTIYF.

This chain uses TRBV20-1 with TRBJ2-3; 9 nucleotides align to TRBD2. The CDR3 consists of 15 residues. V dropped 4 bases and J dropped 7; count of bases not matched to a gene: 12. Germline V lookup: CDR1 DFQATT, CDR2 SNEGSKA (reference sequence). The chain's CDR3 is CSATLESGGSNTQYF. The CDR3 region has the DNA TGCAGTGCTACCCTCGAGAGCGGGGGGTCGAATACGCAGTATTTT.